Described below is a single TCR beta chain sequence and its context. This clonotype came up many times. This receptor's antigen is unknown. There are no base qualities to consult, and no much larger clone falls within one base. Libraries from unsorted PBMCs were made from 2 million PBMCs kept in RNAlater at -80 degrees C until RNA extraction. The multiple sclerosis patients were enrolled in a US clinical protocol that evaluated disease progression with magnetic resonance imaging. Peripheral blood underwent Ficoll-Hypaque density gradient centrifugation to isolate PBMCs, which were then cryopreserved in liquid nitrogen. From a lookup of the germline V gene (reference sequence), CDR1 and CDR2 are SEHNR and FQNEAQ. V is cut by 5 bases and J by 0 bases, and the space between the germline ends is 13 bases. The CDR3, from cysteine to phenylalanine, totals 15 residues. Left in the record is the CDR3 DNA by itself, 45 bases read in frame from the first base.

cDNA was synthesized by template-switch 5'RACE using a primer carrying a 10-nucleotide random unique molecular identifier by which each TCR transcript was tagged. Each sequencing run produced over 190 million TCR-beta sequences covering 15-18 subjects. The RNeasy kit was used for extraction of total RNA. Using the KAPA Real-time Library Amplification kit, TCR-beta VDJ regions were amplified with primers for the TCR constant region and the 5'RACE anchor. Sample indexes and Illumina adaptors were added in a first PCR, and a second PCR then increased library yield. The roughly 650 bp TCR product was size-selected on a 2% E-gel SizeSelection system after Ampure bead purification. Before pooling, library quality was checked on a Bioanalyzer, concentration was measured with Qubit, and libraries were quantified with the Kapa Library Quantification kit. An Illumina HiSeq 2500 sequenced the libraries paired-end 2 x 150 bp. To increase sequence diversity, roughly 23-30% phiX was spiked into each library pool. Concerning the study's data processing: The quality-filtered reads were processed with the UMI-based MiGEC pipeline, whose error correction step removed more than 75% of the raw TCR sequences. IMGT germline references were used for aligning VDJ genes, and each clonotype was defined as a unique CDR3 amino acid sequence together with its V-J genes. VDJtools evaluated clonal expansion, Shannon diversity and CDR3 relatedness (CalcPairwiseDistances, ClusterSamples); CLCbio workbench built phylogenetic trees. Clones with at least 8 unique UMIs were defined as expanded, with this threshold being based on coefficient-of-variation modelling across technical triplicates. TCRdb reprocessed the public reads (quality trimming at Q25 with fastp, clone calling with MiXCR) and kept in-frame beta chains. Identical CDR3 proteins give one entry, which carries the most common genes and DNA. These V and J calls originate from TCRdb's pipeline instead of the authors' own analysis. This sample lists about 26,000 distinct CDR3 sequences; 3.3% were detected once. Clones ranked in the top ten supply around 7.1% of the sample.

The source of the sample is a study of neurological immune-mediated disorders (dated by TCRdb to between 2017 and 2020). Study-wide context: Among the approximately 34 multiple sclerosis patients, relapsing-remitting MS was present in some 31 and secondary progressive MS was present in 3. Peripheral blood TCR-beta repertoires from patients with HTLV-I-associated myelopathy (HAM/TSP), patients with multiple sclerosis, and healthy controls were compared in the study using UMI-based sequencing. Alongside PBMC samples, the set of 106 TCR-beta libraries contained longitudinal samples, technical triplicates, and paired CD4+ and CD8+ T-cell subsets that had been sorted. Of the approximately 68 subjects in the cohort, about 14 were HAM/TSP patients, about 34 were multiple sclerosis patients, and about 20 were healthy controls.

What the study reported, not specific to this receptor: TCR clonal expansion was highest in HAM/TSP patients and lowest in MS patients, with MS patients falling below even healthy controls. The MS cluster showed no association with clinical or MRI features, and the authors stated that larger cohorts are needed. In phylogenetic analysis, the repertoires of 18 of 34 MS patients grouped into a cluster of related CDR3 sequences, which suggests a possible signature at the repertoire level. No identical CDR3 amino acid sequences were shared among expanded clones across subjects, suggesting private TCR-beta repertoires in all groups.

This clonotype originated in a woman in her twenties or thirties with multiple sclerosis. The specimen was PBMCs. The chain employs TRBV7-9 and TRBJ1-1; the D gene remains uncertain. The DNA sequence follows: TGTGCCAGCAGCCCAGAGGTCCAGCTGAACACTGAAGCTTTCTTT. This translates into CASSPEVQLNTEAFF.